The 5 T cell receptor beta chains below were found in one sample sequenced in a study of CD8+CD57+ T cells in acquired aplastic anemia. Profiles of TCR beta VDJ and CDR3 were generated from a genomic DNA template. In TCRdb, the reads were re-called with MiXCR into one record per CDR3 protein. The repertoire holds just over 450,000 distinct CDR3 sequences, over 25% seen once, with around 0.82% in the top ten. The authors sequenced patients whose flow cytometry had shown CD8+CD57+ cell expansion. Source material: sorted CD4+, CD8+, or CD8+CD57+ T cells (not recorded which) from PBMCs. Source of these receptors: a human donor with aplastic anemia.

This clonotype was picked up many times. V and J are TRBV9 and TRBJ1-5; 7 nucleotides align to TRBD1. The germline gives CDR1 SGDLS, CDR2 YYNGEE. Losses at the gene ends were 6 bases for V and 7 bases for J; bases not matched to a gene: 7. There are 13 residues in the CDR3. CDR3 sequence reads: CASNRGEGQPQHF. In DNA form, the CDR3 reads TGTGCCAGCAACAGGGGAGAAGGACAGCCCCAGCATTTT.

This clonotype was picked up a small number of times. The rearrangement links TRBV19 to TRBJ1-2; D call uncertain. Between the trimmed V and J ends, which lost 5 bases and 1 base, there was a span of 17 bases. Germline-derived CDR1 and CDR2 are LNHDA and SQIVND (reference sequence). This CDR3 has 16 residues. The CDR3 is CASSSPLGNLNYGYTF. DNA for the CDR3: TGTGCCAGTAGTTCCCCTTTGGGGAATCTTAACTATGGCTACACCTTC.

This clonotype appeared a few times. J is TRBJ1-1 and V is TRBV5-1; D perhaps matches TRBD1 (5 bases). The CDR3 spans 15 residues. Germline assignment: CDR1 SGHRS and CDR2 YFSETQ. The germline V and J ends were trimmed by 4 bases and 3 bases, with 16 bases remaining between them. DNA of the CDR3: TGCGCCAGCAGCAAGTACGAGGGGATAGACACTGAAGCTTTCTTT. Residues: CASSKYEGIDTEAFF. Drawing the rest from reference TRBV5-1 and TRBJ1-1, the complete variable domain is KAGVTQTPRYLIKTRGQQVTLSCSPISGHRSVSWYQQTPGQGLQFLFEYFSETQRNKGNFPGRFSGRQFSNSRSEMNVSTLELGDSALYLCASSKYEGIDTEAFFGQGTRLTVV.

This rearrangement joins TRBV2 to TRBJ1-2, with D perhaps TRBD1 (6 bases). Germline values: CDR1 SNHLY, CDR2 FYNNEI. The CDR3 is made up of 16 amino acids. V lost 4 bases, J lost 4 bases, and 19 bases lay in between. This CDR3 reads CASSARQRGRPYGYTF. CDR3 DNA sequence: TGTGCCAGCAGTGCCCGCCAACGGGGGCGGCCCTATGGCTACACCTTC.

This clonotype was observed a handful of times. The CDR3 loop is CASSWDKLLYNEQFF. The CDR3, as DNA: TGCGCCAGCAGCTGGGACAAACTTCTGTACAATGAGCAGTTCTTC. The rearrangement joins TRBV5-1 to TRBJ2-1, with a weak D call TRBD1 (6 bases). This CDR3 is built from 15 residues. The germline V gene encodes CDR1 SGHRS and CDR2 YFSETQ. The V end was cut by 3 bases, the J end by 4 bases, with 14 bases between.